Following are 7 T cell receptor beta chains from one sample sequenced in a study of shared clonotypes between healthy human individuals. Measured with immunoSEQ multiplex PCR; TCRdb has only the in-frame clones, and not every one. The sample shows approximately 620,000 clones, about 96% of them seen only once. The sequencing sample was made of naive CD4+ T cells sorted from blood. As to subset: CD45RA+ positively selected. Every receptor here comes from a woman aged 25 to 39 in good health.

Points on this clone: Other nucleotide sequences from this sample produce the same CDR3. CDR3 nucleotide sequence: TGTGCCAGCAGAGGAGGCAATCAGCCCCAGCATTTT. Translating gives CASRGGNQPQHF. The rearrangement uses TRBV27 and TRBJ1-5; no clear D. The CDR3 contains 12 residues. Germline loops: CDR1 MNHEY, CDR2 SMNVEV (reference sequence). Trimming stripped 6 bases from V and 2 bases from J, with 5 bases between.

The chain links TRBV6-1 to TRBJ1-1, with D hard to call. CDR3 length: 14 amino acids. Trimming removed 4 bases from V and 0 bases from J, with 9 bases in between. Germline V gives CDR1 MNHNS, CDR2 SASEGT. The CDR3 DNA is TGTGCCAGCAGTGCCAGGAACTTGAACACTGAAGCTTTCTTT. Its translation is CASSARNLNTEAFF.

The CDR3 loop reads CASSIWGGERVQPQHF. The CDR3 bases are TGTGCCAGTAGTATATGGGGGGGCGAAAGGGTCCAGCCCCAGCATTTT. The chain recombines TRBV19 with TRBJ1-5; tentative D call: TRBD1 (6 bases). Germline V gene sequence: CDR1 LNHDA, CDR2 SQIVND (reference sequence). V gave up 2 bases and J gave up 7 bases, with 18 bases separating them. The length of the CDR3 is 16 residues.

The rearrangement joins TRBV11-2 to TRBJ2-3; no clear D gene. Germline CDR1 reads SGHAT; CDR2 reads FQNNGV. Trimming removed 4 bases from V and 6 bases from J, with 11 bases in between. The CDR3 contains 13 residues. The CDR3 DNA reads TGTGCCAGCAGCTCGGGTCTCATGGATACGCAGTATTTT. It translates to CASSSGLMDTQYF.

The V gene is TRBV2, the J gene TRBJ2-3, with 7 bases aligning to TRBD1. The V segment lost 5 bases and the J segment 3 bases; nucleotides outside the gene matches: 2. Germline V lookup: CDR1 SNHLY, CDR2 FYNNEI. The CDR3 consists of 13 residues. DNA of the CDR3: TGTGCCAGCAGTAAGGACAGGACAGATACGCAGTATTTT. It is translated as CASSKDRTDTQYF.

The chain uses TRBV5-1 and TRBJ2-1, with 14 positions matching TRBD2. The CDR3 spans 17 residues. Looked up from germline, CDR1 is SGHRS and CDR2 is YFSETQ. V was pared by 4 bases and J by 7 bases, with 10 bases of the junction left unmatched. The CDR3 nucleotides read TGCGCCAGCAGCCGCGGGACTAGCGGGAGTCAGAGGAATGAGCAGTTCTTC. Translated: CASSRGTSGSQRNEQFF.

The rearrangement uses TRBV11-2 and TRBJ1-2; TRBD1 agrees at 10 bases. CDR3 length: 13 amino acids. CDR1 SGHAT and CDR2 FQNNGV come from the germline V gene. With V trimmed by 0 bases and J by 8 bases, 0 bases remained unmatched. In nucleotides, the CDR3 is TGTGCCAGCAGCTTAGAGACAGGGGGCGGCTACACCTTC. Translation gives CASSLETGGGYTF.